This T cell receptor beta chain was recovered during a study of tumour-infiltrating T cells in Burkitt lymphoma. Study as a whole: Patients covered every epidemiological subtype of Burkitt lymphoma. Study outcomes and limitations: Public clonotypes, several, appeared across numerous Burkitt lymphoma patients.

Trimming left V 0 bases short and J 10 bases short, with 17 bases between. The CDR3 is made up of 15 amino acids. Germline V gives CDR1 SGHRS, CDR2 YFSETQ. This clone occurred a few times. The antigen remains unidentified. TCRdb's copy holds only in-frame clones and misses some; the assay was immunoSEQ multiplex PCR. The data hold over 900 clones, with roughly 13% observed a single time. The chain joins TRBV5-1 to TRBJ2-1; a possible D gene is TRBD2 (6 bases). The receptor's source is a human donor with Burkitt lymphoma. What was sequenced was tumor tissue. The CDR3 region is CASSLEGLRSVEQFF. As DNA, the CDR3 is TGCGCCAGCAGCTTGGAGGGACTGCGGTCGGTGGAGCAGTTCTTC.